This T cell receptor beta chain emerged from a study of blood T cell repertoires in COVID-19. The wider study: T cells, B-cell-depleted T cells, or PBMCs provided the cDNA or gDNA that served as material.

The protocol was immunoSEQ multiplex PCR, while the TCRdb copy is restricted to in-frame clones and leaves out a portion. Of under 250,000 clones in the sample, 75% to 90% were seen once. CDR1 is SGHRS and CDR2 is YFSETQ in the germline V gene. The CDR3 is 16 amino acids. V shed 4 bases and J shed 6 bases, with 20 bases lying between them. The rearrangement joins TRBV5-1 to TRBJ2-1; TRBD2 might be the D (7 bases). This TCR was sampled from a man aged 25-45 years with COVID-19, enrolled during active disease. Material: peripheral blood. The CDR3 DNA sequence: TGCGCCAGCAGCCTGGGGGGCAGCGGACTAGGCAATGAGCAGTTCTTC. Protein: CASSLGGSGLGNEQFF.